Described below is a single TCR beta chain sequence and its context. This record belongs to a study of blood T cell repertoires in COVID-19. Libraries were prepared by immunoSEQ multiplex PCR; TCRdb keeps only in-frame clonotypes and omits some of them. This sample yields about 150,000 clones, of which roughly four fifths are seen a single time; 9% to 14% belongs to the top ten. The ends lost 6 bases at V and 4 bases at J; junction bases unmatched: 3. The length of the CDR3 is 14 residues. Germline V gene lookup returns CDR1 SQVTM and CDR2 ANQGSEA. The chain has TRBV29-1 and TRBJ2-1; 13 positions agree with TRBD2. Sequencing used peripheral blood. The sequence came from a woman aged 55-69 years with COVID-19, enrolled during active disease. CDR3 DNA: TGCAGCGTCCGGACTAGCGGGGGTTACAATGAGCAGTTCTTC. This translates into CSVRTSGGYNEQFF.